The rows below give T cell receptor beta chains drawn from one sample of a study of blood T cell repertoires in COVID-19. The table came from immunoSEQ multiplex PCR; TCRdb's copy has only in-frame clones and leaves some out. The repertoire includes approximately 94,000 clones, roughly 84% of them detected once, and around 25% sits in the top ten. Sequenced material: peripheral blood. The source is a man in his sixties with acute or convalescent COVID-19. Each CDR3 is given with its conserved first and last residue. D genes are given only for firm matches. Size is omitted from some rows. Given values are once, few, many or a class for expanded clones.

CDR3	DNA	J	size	D	V
CASSVDPSGGKNTGELFF	TGTGCCAGCAGCGTAGATCCTAGCGGGGGGAAAAACACCGGGGAGCTGTTTTTT	TRBJ2-2	-	TRBD2	TRBV9
CATAGGGGNTQYF	TGTGCCACCGCGGGAGGGGGCGGGAATACGCAGTATTTT	TRBJ2-3	-	TRBD2	TRBV2
CASSYRRDSNNSPLHF	TGTGCCAGCAGTTACCGCCGGGACAGTAATAATTCACCCCTCCACTTT	TRBJ1-6	once	TRBD1	TRBV6-6
CASSWDRISGNTIYF	TGTGCCAGCAGTTGGGACAGGATCTCTGGAAACACCATATATTTT	TRBJ1-3	-	TRBD1	TRBV28
CASSSIAGQETQYF	TGTGCCAGCAGTTCGATAGCGGGACAAGAGACCCAGTACTTC	TRBJ2-5	-	TRBD2	TRBV28
CASSARQGIETQYF	TGTGCCAGCAGCGCTCGACAGGGGATAGAGACCCAGTACTTC	TRBJ2-5	once	TRBD1	TRBV5-4
CASSPLDRESPLHF	TGTGCCAGCAGTCCCCTAGACAGGGAATCACCCCTCCACTTT	TRBJ1-6	-	TRBD1	TRBV28
CASRERTGGQETQYF	TGTGCCAGCAGGGAAAGGACCGGGGGGCAGGAGACCCAGTACTTC	TRBJ2-5	few	-	TRBV2
CASSSRGTGARNQPQHF	TGTGCCAGCAGTTCGAGGGGGACAGGGGCACGCAATCAGCCCCAGCATTTT	TRBJ1-5	-	TRBD1	TRBV28
CASSFTRSGNTIYF	TGTGCCAGCAGTTTCACCAGATCTGGAAACACCATATATTTT	TRBJ1-3	-	-	TRBV28
CASSISTGGYSNQPQHF	TGTGCCAGTAGTATAAGTACAGGGGGGTATAGCAATCAGCCCCAGCATTTT	TRBJ1-5	-	TRBD1	TRBV19
CASSFTGGAGQPQHF	TGTGCCAGCAGCTTCACAGGGGGCGCGGGTCAGCCCCAGCATTTT	TRBJ1-5	-	TRBD1	TRBV7-2
CASSEAGRRFAETQYF	TGTGCCAGCAGTGAAGCGGGCCGCCGATTCGCCGAGACCCAGTACTTC	TRBJ2-5	-	-	TRBV6-1
CASSLGRGGNQPQHF	TGTGCCAGCAGTTTAGGCAGGGGAGGCAATCAGCCCCAGCATTTT	TRBJ1-5	-	-	TRBV27
CASSQGQGNTEAFF	TGTGCCAGCAGCCAGGGGCAGGGCAACACTGAAGCTTTCTTT	TRBJ1-1	-	-	TRBV3-1/TRBV3-2
CASSINRAGDYGYTF	TGTGCCAGCAGTATTAACAGGGCAGGGGACTATGGCTACACCTTC	TRBJ1-2	-	-	TRBV28
CASSLTLLATKFF	TGCGCCAGCAGCTTGACCCTACTAGCTACGAAGTTCTTC	TRBJ2-1	-	-	TRBV5-1
CASSYSGQVTDTQYF	TGTGCCAGCAGTTACTCGGGACAGGTCACAGATACGCAGTATTTT	TRBJ2-3	-	TRBD1	TRBV6-5
CASIFRARGTEAFF	TGTGCCAGCATATTCCGAGCTAGGGGGACTGAAGCTTTCTTT	TRBJ1-1	-	-	TRBV2
CASSLDLGATEAFF	TGTGCCAGCAGCTTGGATCTGGGCGCGACTGAAGCTTTCTTT	TRBJ1-1	-	-	TRBV5-6
CASNPDNLGTGELFF	TGTGCCAGTAACCCCGACAATCTGGGCACCGGGGAGCTGTTTTTT	TRBJ2-2	few	-	TRBV19
CASSLAGTGSQQPQHF	TGTGCCAGCAGCTTAGCCGGGACAGGGTCGCAGCAGCCCCAGCATTTT	TRBJ1-5	-	TRBD1	TRBV7-9
CASSGRTDTQYF	TGTGCCAGCAGCGGCCGAACAGATACGCAGTATTTT	TRBJ2-3	-	-	TRBV7-2
CASSRDRLHQPQHF	TGTGCCAGCAGTCGGGACAGACTTCATCAGCCCCAGCATTTT	TRBJ1-5	-	TRBD1	TRBV6-2/TRBV6-3
CASTADRQPQHF	TGTGCCAGCACCGCGGATAGGCAGCCCCAGCATTTT	TRBJ1-5	few	-	TRBV12-3/TRBV12-4
CASSLRPRLAGGTDTQYF	TGTGCCAGCAGCTTGAGGCCTCGACTAGCGGGGGGCACAGATACGCAGTATTTT	TRBJ2-3	-	TRBD2	TRBV5-4
CASSSGTGVQPQHF	TGTGCCAGCAGTTCCGGGACAGGGGTTCAGCCCCAGCATTTT	TRBJ1-5	-	TRBD1	TRBV7-8
CASSGLAYGYTF	TGTGCCAGCAGCGGGCTGGCTTATGGCTACACCTTC	TRBJ1-2	-	-	TRBV9
CASSLGSGYGYTF	TGTGCCAGCAGTTTGGGGTCGGGATATGGCTACACCTTC	TRBJ1-2	-	-	TRBV27
CASSQFRGRENTIYF	TGTGCCAGCAGCCAGTTCAGGGGCCGTGAAAACACCATATATTTT	TRBJ1-3	-	-	TRBV3-1/TRBV3-2
CASSSPGPGETQYF	TGTGCCAGCAGTTCCCCGGGTCCCGGGGAGACCCAGTACTTC	TRBJ2-5	-	-	TRBV28
CASSFQGTGGTEAFF	TGTGCCAGCAGTTTTCAGGGGACAGGGGGCACTGAAGCTTTCTTT	TRBJ1-1	-	TRBD1	TRBV28
CASSFIREPGAFF	TGTGCCAGCAGCTTCATCAGGGAACCTGGAGCTTTCTTT	TRBJ1-1	-	-	TRBV5-4
CASSLLRGADTQYF	TGTGCCAGCAGCTTACTGCGGGGGGCAGATACGCAGTATTTT	TRBJ2-3	once	TRBD2	TRBV7-2
CASNRGMNTEAFF	TGTGCCAGCAACAGGGGCATGAACACTGAAGCTTTCTTT	TRBJ1-1	-	TRBD1	TRBV5-6
CASSFYSNSGNTIYF	TGTGCCAGCAGCTTCTATAGCAACTCTGGAAACACCATATATTTT	TRBJ1-3	-	-	TRBV7-9
CASSSGTSGGIYQETQYF	TGCGCCAGCAGCTCCGGGACTAGCGGGGGGATATACCAAGAGACCCAGTACTTC	TRBJ2-5	-	TRBD2	TRBV5-1
CASSPSGGPGDTQYF	TGTGCCAGCAGCCCCAGCGGGGGGCCGGGAGATACGCAGTATTTT	TRBJ2-3	-	TRBD2	TRBV9
CASSLPTSGIPKETQYF	TGTGCCAGCAGCCTCCCGACTAGCGGGATCCCGAAAGAGACCCAGTACTTC	TRBJ2-5	-	TRBD2	TRBV2
CATSRGVFLGANYGYTF	TGTGCCACCAGCAGAGGAGTTTTTCTGGGCGCAAACTATGGCTACACCTTC	TRBJ1-2	-	-	TRBV15
CASKKGVNQPQHF	TGTGCCAGCAAAAAAGGGGTTAATCAGCCCCAGCATTTT	TRBJ1-5	-	-	TRBV2
CASSPSRDRGPATNEKLFF	TGTGCCAGCTCACCCAGCCGGGACAGGGGGCCGGCAACTAATGAAAAACTGTTTTTT	TRBJ1-4	-	TRBD1	TRBV18
CASSMRGETQYF	TGTGCCAGTAGTATGCGGGGCGAGACCCAGTACTTC	TRBJ2-5	-	-	TRBV19
CASSESHFRDRGTDTQYF	TGTGCCAGCAGTGAATCCCATTTTCGGGACAGGGGTACAGATACGCAGTATTTT	TRBJ2-3	-	TRBD1	TRBV25-1
CASSPPRTVRTYEQYF	TGTGCCAGCTCACCACCGAGAACAGTCAGAACCTACGAGCAGTACTTC	TRBJ2-7	-	-	TRBV18
CASSLDSEETQYF	TGCGCCAGCAGCCTCGACTCTGAAGAGACCCAGTACTTC	TRBJ2-5	-	-	TRBV4-1
CASSILGFQTSYTGELFF	TGTGCCAGTAGTATATTGGGCTTCCAAACATCGTACACCGGGGAGCTGTTTTTT	TRBJ2-2	-	-	TRBV19
CASSLQGREGEAFF	TGCGCCAGCAGCTTGCAGGGAAGGGAGGGTGAAGCTTTCTTT	TRBJ1-1	-	-	TRBV5-1
CASSQTTGNTEAFF	TGTGCCAGCAGCCAAACTACGGGGAACACTGAAGCTTTCTTT	TRBJ1-1	once	-	TRBV7-9
CASSLLAGAYNEQFF	TGTGCCAGCAGCTTATTGGCGGGCGCATACAATGAGCAGTTCTTC	TRBJ2-1	-	-	TRBV7-3
CASSLGLAPDTQYF	TGCGCCAGCAGCCTGGGACTAGCACCCGATACGCAGTATTTT	TRBJ2-3	-	TRBD2	TRBV5-1
CASGGTSLNTGELFF	TGTGCCAGCGGGGGGACTAGTTTGAACACCGGGGAGCTGTTTTTT	TRBJ2-2	-	TRBD2	TRBV2
CASSLIGVSNEKLFF	TGTGCCAGCAGTTTAATAGGGGTATCTAATGAAAAACTGTTTTTT	TRBJ1-4	-	-	TRBV28
CASRWDNYQPQHF	TGTGCCAGCAGATGGGACAACTATCAGCCCCAGCATTTT	TRBJ1-5	once	-	TRBV2